Following are 16 T cell receptor beta chains from one sample sequenced in a study of blood T cell repertoires in COVID-19 (dated by TCRdb to between 2020 and 2021). Library prep was done by the immunoSEQ multiplex PCR assay. Here the immuneACCESS table is served through TCRdb, limited to in-frame sequences with V and J called. Missing clones are a known gap in these copies; in checked studies unresolved V genes cover under half, and the rest lacks a known reason. The sample data list approximately 53,000 clones, and 65% to 90% of these were observed just once. The top ten constitute less than 3% of the sample. The source material was peripheral blood. The receptors were sampled from a woman aged 60-75 years with acute or convalescent COVID-19.

The chain is built from TRBV18 and TRBJ1-2; 7 nucleotides align to TRBD1. This CDR3 region has 15 residues. Germline CDR1 and CDR2: KGHSH and LQKENI. V was clipped by 6 bases and J by 3 bases; unmatched bases: 10. CDR3 sequence reads: CASSRQGIGDYGYTF. CDR3 DNA: TGTGCCAGCTCTCGACAGGGCATTGGGGACTATGGCTACACCTTC.

This rearrangement joins TRBV18 to TRBJ1-5; no clear D gene. Germline-derived CDR1 and CDR2 are KGHSH and LQKENI. Deletions cut 6 bases from V and 0 bases from J, with 6 bases between. The CDR3 contains 13 residues. As DNA, the CDR3 is TGTGCCAGCTCCGGAGATAGCAATCAGCCCCAGCATTTT. Translated: CASSGDSNQPQHF.

The chain combines TRBV28 with TRBJ1-2; the match to TRBD1 covers 8 bases. Germline values: CDR1 MDHEN, CDR2 SYDVKM. After removal of 5 bases from V and 4 bases from J, the junction contained 0 bases not matched to a gene. The CDR3 length is 12 residues. The DNA for the CDR3 is TGTGCCAGCAGTGACAGGGGCTATGGCTACACCTTC. Translated: CASSDRGYGYTF.

The chain couples TRBV27 to TRBJ2-3; a possible D gene is TRBD1 (5 bases). Per germline, CDR1 MNHEY and CDR2 SMNVEV (reference sequence). The CDR3 covers 16 residues. The V end lost 3 bases, the J end lost 1 base, and 14 bases lay between the germline ends. The CDR3 sequence: CASSFVGVGGTDTQYF. In nucleotides, the CDR3 is TGTGCCAGCAGTTTCGTAGGGGTCGGAGGCACAGATACGCAGTATTTT.

The rearrangement joins TRBV5-1 to TRBJ2-7; TRBD2 agrees at 8 bases. The CDR3 length is 14 residues. CDR1 is SGHRS and CDR2 is YFSETQ in the germline V gene. The trim removed 5 bases at V and 3 bases at J, leaving 7 bases unmatched. The CDR3 DNA reads as TGCGCCAGCAGTTATAGCGGGACTCGCTACGAGCAGTACTTC. Its protein is CASSYSGTRYEQYF.

This chain links TRBV19 with TRBJ1-5, with D perhaps matching TRBD1 (5 bases). Germline CDR1 is LNHDA and CDR2 is SQIVND (reference sequence). V shed 2 bases and J shed 5 bases, with 19 bases lying between them. CDR3 size: 17 residues. Written as DNA, the CDR3 is TGTGCCAGTAGTATATCCCAGGGAACGCCCTTCTATCAGCCCCAGCATTTT. This gives the protein CASSISQGTPFYQPQHF.

The rearrangement links TRBV5-5 to TRBJ2-7; 10 nucleotides match TRBD1. The V gene's germline CDR1 is SGHKS and CDR2 YYEKEE (reference sequence). V lost 4 bases, J lost 0 bases, and 10 bases stayed unmatched. The CDR3 length is 17 residues. The CDR3 reads CASSLGQGRDSSYEQYF. The CDR3 region has the DNA TGTGCCAGCAGCCTGGGACAGGGGCGCGACAGCTCCTACGAGCAGTACTTC.

CDR3 in amino acids: CASSRGNTEAFF. In DNA, the CDR3 is TGTGCCAGCAGTCGGGGGAACACTGAAGCTTTCTTT. The chain combines TRBV12-3 or TRBV12-4 with TRBJ1-1; no clear D. This CDR3 region has 12 residues. The germline V and J ends were trimmed by 5 bases and 1 base, with 5 bases remaining between them.

The chain couples TRBV6-1 to TRBJ2-1, with D perhaps matching TRBD2 (6 bases). CDR3 length: 14 residues. The germline V gene encodes CDR1 MNHNS and CDR2 SASEGT. Trimming took 2 bases from V and 10 from J, leaving 15 bases between them. The CDR3 DNA is TGTGCCAGCAGTGAACTAGCGCCTCACCCGGAGCAGTTCTTC. Encoded protein: CASSELAPHPEQFF.

The chain links TRBV7-2 to TRBJ1-5; 11 bases map to TRBD1. The V segment lost 5 bases and the J segment 7 bases; nucleotides outside the gene matches: 4. Germline lookup yields CDR1 SGHTA and CDR2 FQGNSA. The CDR3 extends over 14 amino acids. The CDR3 here is CASSQGQGAQPQHF. The CDR3 coding sequence is TGTGCCAGCAGCCAAGGACAGGGGGCGCAGCCCCAGCATTTT.

V and J are TRBV23-1 and TRBJ2-3; 10 bases line up with TRBD1. TRBV23-1 is filed as an ORF, its function uncertain. The J segment lost 5 bases and the V segment lost 0 bases, leaving 2 bases of the junction unmatched. The CDR3 loop spans 15 amino acids. The CDR3 nucleotides read TGCGCCAGCAGTCAATCGACAGGGGGCGTAGATACGCAGTATTTT. Translated: CASSQSTGGVDTQYF.

This rearrangement joins TRBV2 to TRBJ1-1; no clear D. Germline CDR1 is SNHLY and CDR2 is FYNNEI. This CDR3 spans 13 amino acids. V lost 7 bases to trimming and J lost 1 base, with 10 bases between them. CDR3 amino acids: CASKRQRNTEAFF. CDR3 bases: TGTGCCAGCAAGAGGCAGAGGAACACTGAAGCTTTCTTT.

The count of this clone is one. The CDR3 sequence is CASSFSSGGGEKLFF. CDR3 sequence (DNA): TGCGCCAGCAGCTTTTCCTCAGGGGGCGGGGAAAAACTGTTTTTT. The chain combines TRBV5-1 with TRBJ1-4; 8 nucleotides agree with TRBD1. Germline V gives CDR1 SGHRS, CDR2 YFSETQ. The CDR3 is 15 residues long. The junction had 8 bases not matched to a gene; V was cut back by 2 bases and J by 8 bases. Complete variable domain (other parts from reference TRBV5-1 and TRBJ1-4): KAGVTQTPRYLIKTRGQQVTLSCSPISGHRSVSWYQQTPGQGLQFLFEYFSETQRNKGNFPGRFSGRQFSNSRSEMNVSTLELGDSALYLCASSFSSGGGEKLFFGSGTQLSVL.

V is TRBV19 and J is TRBJ1-2; TRBD1 matches 9 bases. In germline, CDR1 is LNHDA, CDR2 SQIVND (reference sequence). The CDR3 contains 16 residues. Germline trimming cut 5 bases from V and 0 bases from J; bases unmatched to any gene: 7. DNA of the CDR3: TGTGCCAGTAGTCGGGACAGGGCCATATCTAACTATGGCTACACCTTC. This sequence encodes CASSRDRAISNYGYTF.

The CDR3 bases are TGTGCCAGCAGCAAACTGACAGGGGGGTCCTACGAGCAGTACTTC. Its translation: CASSKLTGGSYEQYF. The V gene is TRBV21-1, the J gene TRBJ2-7; the D call TRBD1 from the table was never checked on the DNA. TRBV21-1 corresponds to a pseudogene. The CDR3 contains 15 residues.

This clone was recorded a few times. V gene TRBV6-5 combines with J gene TRBJ2-7, with a weak D call TRBD1 (5 bases). Germline V lookup: CDR1 MNHEY, CDR2 SVGAGI. This CDR3 is built from 12 residues. V dropped 11 bases and J dropped 2 bases, with 13 bases sitting between them. CDR3 sequence: CASRQGPYEQYF. The CDR3 region has the DNA TGTGCCTCACGGCAGGGCCCCTACGAGCAGTACTTC.